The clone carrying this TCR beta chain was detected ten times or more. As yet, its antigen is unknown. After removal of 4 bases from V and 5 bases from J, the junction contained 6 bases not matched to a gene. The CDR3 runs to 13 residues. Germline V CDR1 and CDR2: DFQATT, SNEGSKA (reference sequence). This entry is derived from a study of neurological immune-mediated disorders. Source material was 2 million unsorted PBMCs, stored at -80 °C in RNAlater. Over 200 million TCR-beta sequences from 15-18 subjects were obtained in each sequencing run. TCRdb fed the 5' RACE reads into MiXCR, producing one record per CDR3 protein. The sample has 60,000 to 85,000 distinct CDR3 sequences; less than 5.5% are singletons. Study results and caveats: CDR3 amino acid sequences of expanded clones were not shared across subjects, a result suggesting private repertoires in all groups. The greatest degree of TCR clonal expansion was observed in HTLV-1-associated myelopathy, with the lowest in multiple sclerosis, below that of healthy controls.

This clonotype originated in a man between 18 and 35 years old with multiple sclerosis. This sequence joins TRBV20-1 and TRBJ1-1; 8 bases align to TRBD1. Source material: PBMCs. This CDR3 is CSAMTGDMTEAFF. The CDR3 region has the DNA TGCAGTGCTATGACAGGGGATATGACTGAAGCTTTCTTT.